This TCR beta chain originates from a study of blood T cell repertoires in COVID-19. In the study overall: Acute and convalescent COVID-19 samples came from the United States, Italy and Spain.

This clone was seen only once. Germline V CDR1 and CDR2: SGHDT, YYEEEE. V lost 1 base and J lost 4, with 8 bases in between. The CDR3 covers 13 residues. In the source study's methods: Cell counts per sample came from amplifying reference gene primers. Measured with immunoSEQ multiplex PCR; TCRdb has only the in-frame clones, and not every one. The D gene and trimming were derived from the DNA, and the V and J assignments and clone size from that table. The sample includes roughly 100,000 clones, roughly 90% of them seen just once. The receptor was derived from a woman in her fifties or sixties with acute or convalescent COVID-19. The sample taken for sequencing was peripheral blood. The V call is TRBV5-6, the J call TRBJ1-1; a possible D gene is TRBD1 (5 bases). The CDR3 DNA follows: TGTGCCAGCAGCTTGTTAAGGGGCACTGAAGCTTTCTTT. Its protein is CASSLLRGTEAFF.